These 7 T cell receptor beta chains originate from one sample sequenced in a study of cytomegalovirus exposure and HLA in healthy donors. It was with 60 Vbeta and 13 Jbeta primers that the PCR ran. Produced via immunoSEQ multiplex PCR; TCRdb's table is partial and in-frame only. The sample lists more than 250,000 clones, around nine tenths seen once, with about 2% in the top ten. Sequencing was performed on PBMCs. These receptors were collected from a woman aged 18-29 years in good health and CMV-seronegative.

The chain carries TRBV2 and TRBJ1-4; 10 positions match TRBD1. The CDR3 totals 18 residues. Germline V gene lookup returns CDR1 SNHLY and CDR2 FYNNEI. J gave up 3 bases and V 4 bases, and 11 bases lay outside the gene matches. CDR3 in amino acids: CASSVGTGAILANEKLFF. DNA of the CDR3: TGTGCCAGCAGTGTAGGGACAGGGGCGATTTTGGCTAATGAAAAACTGTTTTTT.

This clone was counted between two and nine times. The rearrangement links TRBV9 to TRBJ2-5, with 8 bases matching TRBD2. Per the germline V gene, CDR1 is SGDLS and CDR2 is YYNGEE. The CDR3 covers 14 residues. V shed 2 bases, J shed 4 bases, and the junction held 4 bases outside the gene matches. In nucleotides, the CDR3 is TGTGCCAGCAGCGTCGGGAGGGGCGGAGAGACCCAGTACTTC. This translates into CASSVGRGGETQYF.

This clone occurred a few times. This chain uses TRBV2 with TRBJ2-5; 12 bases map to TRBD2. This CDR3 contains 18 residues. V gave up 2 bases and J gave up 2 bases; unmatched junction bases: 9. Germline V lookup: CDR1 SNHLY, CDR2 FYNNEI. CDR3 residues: CASSERGLAGGRQETQYF. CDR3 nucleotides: TGTGCCAGCAGTGAAAGGGGGCTAGCGGGGGGGAGACAAGAGACCCAGTACTTC.

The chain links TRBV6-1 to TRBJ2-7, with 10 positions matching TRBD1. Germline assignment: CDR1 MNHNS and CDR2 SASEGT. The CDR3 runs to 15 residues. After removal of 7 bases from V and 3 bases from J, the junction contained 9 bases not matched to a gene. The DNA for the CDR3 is TGTGCCAGCACTATTGGAGGGACAGGGGACTACGAGCAGTACTTC. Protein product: CASTIGGTGDYEQYF.

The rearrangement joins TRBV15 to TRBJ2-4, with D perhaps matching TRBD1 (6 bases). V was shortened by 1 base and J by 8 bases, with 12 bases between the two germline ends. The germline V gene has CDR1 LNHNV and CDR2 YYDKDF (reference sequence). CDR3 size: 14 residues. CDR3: CATSRGTVKDIQYF. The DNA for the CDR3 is TGTGCCACCAGCAGAGGGACAGTTAAAGACATTCAGTACTTC.

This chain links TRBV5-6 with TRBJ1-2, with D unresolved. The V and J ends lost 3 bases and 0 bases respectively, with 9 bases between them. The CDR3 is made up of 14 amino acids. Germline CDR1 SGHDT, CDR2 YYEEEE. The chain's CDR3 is CASSSQLANYGYTF. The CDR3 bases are TGTGCCAGCAGCTCGCAATTAGCTAACTATGGCTACACCTTC.

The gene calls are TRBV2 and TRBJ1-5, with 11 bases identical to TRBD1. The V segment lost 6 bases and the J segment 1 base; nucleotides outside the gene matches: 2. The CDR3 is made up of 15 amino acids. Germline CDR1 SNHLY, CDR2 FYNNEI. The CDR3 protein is CASRGDRGSNQPQHF. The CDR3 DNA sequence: TGTGCCAGCAGAGGGGACAGGGGGAGCAATCAGCCCCAGCATTTT.